The 4 T cell receptor beta chains presented below share a single source sample, sequenced in a study of CD8 T cells in ankylosing spondylitis. TCRdb re-called the 5' RACE reads with MiXCR, one entry per CDR3 protein. The sample shows about 160,000 distinct CDR3 sequences, about 17% of them seen only once. Sequenced sample: blood, either unsorted or a sorted T cell fraction (not recorded which). The receptor source for this set is a male donor with ankylosing spondylitis or in good health (not recorded which).

This clonotype was picked up many times. V and J are TRBV5-5 and TRBJ2-7; 10 positions agree with TRBD1. Trimming at V came to 0 bases and at J to 4 bases, leaving 4 bases not matched to a gene. From germline, CDR1 is SGHKS and CDR2 YYEKEE (reference sequence). The CDR3 loop spans 15 amino acids. In DNA, the CDR3 is TGTGCCAGCAGCTTGGGGACAGGGGGATATTACGAGCAGTACTTC. It codes for CASSLGTGGYYEQYF.

This clonotype has just a few counts. The CDR3 loop reads CSAPGSAPDPNVLTF. Written as DNA, the CDR3 is TGCAGTGCCCCGGGGTCCGCTCCTGACCCAAACGTCCTGACTTTC. The V call is TRBV20-1, the J call TRBJ2-6; D perhaps matches TRBD2 (5 bases). Trimming stripped 6 bases from V and 10 bases from J, with 22 bases between. This CDR3 is built from 15 residues. Germline-derived CDR1 and CDR2 are DFQATT and SNEGSKA (reference sequence).

At least ten counts were recorded for this clonotype. The genes are TRBV7-6 and TRBJ1-1; D call uncertain. Trimming took off 4 bases at V and 6 bases at J, with 18 bases between the two ends. Germline assignment: CDR1 SGHVS and CDR2 FNYEAQ. The CDR3 is 15 amino acids. The CDR3 here is CASSSNPVNGAEAFF. The CDR3 coding sequence is TGTGCCAGCAGCTCGAACCCCGTGAACGGGGCTGAAGCTTTCTTT.

This clonotype was counted a few times. V and J are TRBV23-1 and TRBJ2-2, with 7 positions matching TRBD2. TRBV23-1 is reported as an ORF; its role is uncertain. CDR3 size: 15 residues. The J segment lost 7 bases and the V segment lost 3 bases, leaving 8 bases of the junction unmatched. The CDR3 reads CASSQSRERCGELFF. CDR3 nucleotides: TGCGCCAGCAGTCAGTCGCGGGAGCGTTGCGGGGAGCTGTTTTTT.